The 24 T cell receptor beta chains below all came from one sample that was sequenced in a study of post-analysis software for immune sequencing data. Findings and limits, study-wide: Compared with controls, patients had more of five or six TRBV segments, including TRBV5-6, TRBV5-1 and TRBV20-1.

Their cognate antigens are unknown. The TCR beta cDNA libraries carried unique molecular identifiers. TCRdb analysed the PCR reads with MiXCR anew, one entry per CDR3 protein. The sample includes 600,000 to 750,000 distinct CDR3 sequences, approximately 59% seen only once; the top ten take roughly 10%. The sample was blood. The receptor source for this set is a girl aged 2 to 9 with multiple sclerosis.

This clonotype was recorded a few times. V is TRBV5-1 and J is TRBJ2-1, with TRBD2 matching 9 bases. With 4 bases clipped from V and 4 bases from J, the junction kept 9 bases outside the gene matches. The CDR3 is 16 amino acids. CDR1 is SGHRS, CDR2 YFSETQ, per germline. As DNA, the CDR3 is TGCGCCAGCAGCACCACCGGGACTAGCATTTACAATGAGCAGTTCTTC. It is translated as CASSTTGTSIYNEQFF.

CDR3 sequence reads: CSARLLAGGPSGEQYF. The CDR3 DNA reads TGCAGTGCTAGACTTTTAGCGGGAGGGCCATCGGGTGAGCAGTACTTC. This chain joins TRBV20-1 and TRBJ2-7; 11 bases line up with TRBD2. Trimming at V came to 2 bases and at J to 7 bases, leaving 13 bases not matched to a gene. The CDR3 is made up of 16 amino acids. The V gene's germline CDR1 is DFQATT and CDR2 SNEGSKA (reference sequence).

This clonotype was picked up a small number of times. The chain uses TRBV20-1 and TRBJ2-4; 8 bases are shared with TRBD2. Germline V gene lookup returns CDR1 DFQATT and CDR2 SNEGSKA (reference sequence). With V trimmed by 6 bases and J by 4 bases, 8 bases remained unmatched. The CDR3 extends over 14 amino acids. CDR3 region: CSAKSGSGKNIQYF. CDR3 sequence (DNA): TGCAGTGCCAAAAGCGGGAGCGGTAAAAACATTCAGTACTTC.

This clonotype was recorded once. The CDR3 sequence: CASSAGEQKGANVLTF. Here the CDR3 DNA reads TGTGCCAGCAGTGCAGGGGAGCAGAAAGGGGCCAACGTCCTGACTTTC. The V gene is TRBV6-1, the J gene TRBJ2-6, with TRBD1 as a possible D gene (6 bases). V dropped 4 bases and J dropped 4 bases, with 14 bases sitting between them. This CDR3 region has 16 residues. Germline V lookup: CDR1 MNHNS, CDR2 SASEGT.

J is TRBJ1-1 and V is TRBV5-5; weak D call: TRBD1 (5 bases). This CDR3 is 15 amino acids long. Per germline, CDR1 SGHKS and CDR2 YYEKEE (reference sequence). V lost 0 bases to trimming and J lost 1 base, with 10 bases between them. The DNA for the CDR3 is TGTGCCAGCAGCTTGGTGAGTGGGGGGAACACTGAAGCTTTCTTT. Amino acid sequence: CASSLVSGGNTEAFF.

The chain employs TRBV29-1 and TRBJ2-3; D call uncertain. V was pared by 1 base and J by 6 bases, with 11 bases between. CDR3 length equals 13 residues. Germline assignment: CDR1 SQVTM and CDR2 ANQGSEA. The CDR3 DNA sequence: TGCAGCGTTGAAGGGGGAAAGGTGGATACGCAGTATTTT. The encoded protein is CSVEGGKVDTQYF.

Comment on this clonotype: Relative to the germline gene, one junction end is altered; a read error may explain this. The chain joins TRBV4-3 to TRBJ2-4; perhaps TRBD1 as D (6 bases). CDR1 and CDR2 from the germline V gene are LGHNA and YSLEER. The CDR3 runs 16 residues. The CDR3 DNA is TGCGCCAGCAGCCAAGAACTACAGGGCCCTAAAAGCATTCAGTACTTC. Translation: CASSQELQGPKSIQYF.

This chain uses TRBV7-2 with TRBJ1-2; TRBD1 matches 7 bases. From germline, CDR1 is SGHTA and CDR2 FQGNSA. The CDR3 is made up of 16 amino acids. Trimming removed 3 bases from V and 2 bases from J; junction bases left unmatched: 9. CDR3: CASSFPQGRGNYGYTF. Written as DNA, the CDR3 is TGTGCCAGCAGCTTTCCTCAGGGCAGGGGGAACTATGGCTACACCTTC. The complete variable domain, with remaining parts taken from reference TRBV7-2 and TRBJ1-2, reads GAGVSQSPSNKVTEKGKDVELRCDPISGHTALYWYRQSLGQGLEFLIYFQGNSAPDKSGLPSDRFSAERTGGSVSTLTIQRTQQEDSAVYLCASSFPQGRGNYGYTFGSGTRLTVV.

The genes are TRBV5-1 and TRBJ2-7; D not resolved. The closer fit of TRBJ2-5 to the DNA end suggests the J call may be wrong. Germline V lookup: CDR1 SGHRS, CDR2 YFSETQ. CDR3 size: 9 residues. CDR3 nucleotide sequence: TGCGCCTCCAAAGAGACCCAGTACTTC. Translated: CASKETQYF.

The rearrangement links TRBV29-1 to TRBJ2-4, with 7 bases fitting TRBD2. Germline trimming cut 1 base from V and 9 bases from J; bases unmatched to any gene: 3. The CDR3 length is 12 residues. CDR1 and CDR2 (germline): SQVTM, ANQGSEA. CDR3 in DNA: TGCAGCGTTGAAGGGGGGGAGGGCATTCAGTACTTC. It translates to CSVEGGEGIQYF.

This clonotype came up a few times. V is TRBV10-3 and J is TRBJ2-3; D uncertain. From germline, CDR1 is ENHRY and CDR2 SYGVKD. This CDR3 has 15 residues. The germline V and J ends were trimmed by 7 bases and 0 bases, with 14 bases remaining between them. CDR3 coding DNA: TGTGCCATCACTCAGACGGCCTCTAGCACAGATACGCAGTATTTT. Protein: CAITQTASSTDTQYF.

CDR3 protein: CASSFGRERSSLFLLRDTQYF. The CDR3 DNA is TGTGCCAGCAGTTTTGGGCGGGAACGTTCGTCTCTTTTTTTATTGAGAGATACGCAGTATTTT. The chain employs TRBV12-3 or TRBV12-4 and TRBJ2-3; D possibly corresponds to TRBD2 (6 bases). This CDR3 has 21 amino acids. Deletions cut 3 bases from V and 5 bases from J, with 33 bases between.

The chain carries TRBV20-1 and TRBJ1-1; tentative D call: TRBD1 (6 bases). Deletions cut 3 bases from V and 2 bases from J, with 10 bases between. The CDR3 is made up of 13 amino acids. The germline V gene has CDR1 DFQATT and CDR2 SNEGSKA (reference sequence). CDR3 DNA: TGCAGTGCTAGGAACAGGGTTAACACTGAAGCTTTCTTT. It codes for CSARNRVNTEAFF.

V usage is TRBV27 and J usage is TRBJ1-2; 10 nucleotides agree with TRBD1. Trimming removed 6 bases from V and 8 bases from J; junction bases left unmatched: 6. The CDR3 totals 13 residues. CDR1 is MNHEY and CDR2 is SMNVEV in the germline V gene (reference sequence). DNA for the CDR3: TGTGCCAGCAGGGGGGACAGGGGCGTCGGCTACACCTTC. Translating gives CASRGDRGVGYTF.

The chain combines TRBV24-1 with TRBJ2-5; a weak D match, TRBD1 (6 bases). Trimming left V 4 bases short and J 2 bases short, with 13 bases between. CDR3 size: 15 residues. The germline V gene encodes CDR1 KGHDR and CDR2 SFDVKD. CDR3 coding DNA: TGTGCCACCAGTGACGCCCCCGACAGGCAAGAGACCCAGTACTTC. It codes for CATSDAPDRQETQYF.

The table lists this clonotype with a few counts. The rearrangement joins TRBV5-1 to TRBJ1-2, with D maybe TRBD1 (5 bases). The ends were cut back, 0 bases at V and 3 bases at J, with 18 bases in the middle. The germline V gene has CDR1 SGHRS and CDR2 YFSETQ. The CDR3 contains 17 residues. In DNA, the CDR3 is TGCGCCAGCAGCTTGGCGACAGCATGGAGCGGCTACTATGGCTACACCTTC. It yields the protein CASSLATAWSGYYGYTF. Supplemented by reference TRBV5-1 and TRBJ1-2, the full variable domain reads KAGVTQTPRYLIKTRGQQVTLSCSPISGHRSVSWYQQTPGQGLQFLFEYFSETQRNKGNFPGRFSGRQFSNSRSEMNVSTLELGDSALYLCASSLATAWSGYYGYTFGSGTRLTVV.

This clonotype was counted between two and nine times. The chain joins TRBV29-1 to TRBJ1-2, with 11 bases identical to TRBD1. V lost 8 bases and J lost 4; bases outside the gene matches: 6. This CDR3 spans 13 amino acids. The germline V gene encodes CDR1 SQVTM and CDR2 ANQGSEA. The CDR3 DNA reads TGCAGCCAACGGACAGGGGGCAGCTATGGCTACACCTTC. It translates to CSQRTGGSYGYTF.

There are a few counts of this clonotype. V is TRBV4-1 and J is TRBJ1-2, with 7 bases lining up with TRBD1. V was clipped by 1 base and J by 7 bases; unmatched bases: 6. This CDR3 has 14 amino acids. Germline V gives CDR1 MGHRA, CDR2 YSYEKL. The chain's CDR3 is CASSQGDREGGYTF. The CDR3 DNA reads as TGCGCCAGCAGCCAAGGTGACAGGGAAGGTGGCTACACCTTC.

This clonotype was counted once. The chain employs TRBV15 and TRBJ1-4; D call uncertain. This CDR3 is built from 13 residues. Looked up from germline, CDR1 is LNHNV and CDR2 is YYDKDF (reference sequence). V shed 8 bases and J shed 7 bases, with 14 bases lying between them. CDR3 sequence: CATGNVGGEKLFF. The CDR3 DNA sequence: TGTGCCACCGGCAACGTCGGCGGTGAAAAACTGTTTTTT.

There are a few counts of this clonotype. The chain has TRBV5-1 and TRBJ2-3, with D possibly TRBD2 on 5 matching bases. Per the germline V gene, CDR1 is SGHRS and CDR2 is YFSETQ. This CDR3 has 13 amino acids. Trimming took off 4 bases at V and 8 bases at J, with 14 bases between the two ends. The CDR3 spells CASSGETAGTQYF. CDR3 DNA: TGCGCCAGCAGCGGCGAGACGGCGGGTACGCAGTATTTT.

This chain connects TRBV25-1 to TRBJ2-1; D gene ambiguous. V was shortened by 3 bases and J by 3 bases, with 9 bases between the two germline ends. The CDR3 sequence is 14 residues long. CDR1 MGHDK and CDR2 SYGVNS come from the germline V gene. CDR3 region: CASSDAVIYNEQFF. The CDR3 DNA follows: TGTGCCAGCAGTGATGCGGTAATCTACAATGAGCAGTTCTTC.

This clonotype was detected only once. DNA of the CDR3: TGTGCCAGCAGTCCTAGCTGGACAGTCCGTGGGGAGACCCAGTACTTC. This gives the protein CASSPSWTVRGETQYF. The rearrangement uses TRBV12-3 or TRBV12-4 and TRBJ2-5; D perhaps matches TRBD1 (6 bases). This CDR3 contains 16 residues. The V end was cut by 5 bases, the J end by 5 bases, with 21 bases between.

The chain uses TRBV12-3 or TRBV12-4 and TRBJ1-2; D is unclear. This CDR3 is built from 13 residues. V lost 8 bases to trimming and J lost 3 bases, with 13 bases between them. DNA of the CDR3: TGTGCCAGCCTTGAGGACGCCGACTATGGCTACACCTTC. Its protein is CASLEDADYGYTF.

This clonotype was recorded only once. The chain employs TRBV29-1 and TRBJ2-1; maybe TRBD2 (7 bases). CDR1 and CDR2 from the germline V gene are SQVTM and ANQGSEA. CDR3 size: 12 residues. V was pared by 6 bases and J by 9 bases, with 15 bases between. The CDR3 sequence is CSVRGGPSEQFF. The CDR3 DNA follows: TGCAGCGTAAGGGGGGGGCCGAGTGAGCAGTTCTTC.